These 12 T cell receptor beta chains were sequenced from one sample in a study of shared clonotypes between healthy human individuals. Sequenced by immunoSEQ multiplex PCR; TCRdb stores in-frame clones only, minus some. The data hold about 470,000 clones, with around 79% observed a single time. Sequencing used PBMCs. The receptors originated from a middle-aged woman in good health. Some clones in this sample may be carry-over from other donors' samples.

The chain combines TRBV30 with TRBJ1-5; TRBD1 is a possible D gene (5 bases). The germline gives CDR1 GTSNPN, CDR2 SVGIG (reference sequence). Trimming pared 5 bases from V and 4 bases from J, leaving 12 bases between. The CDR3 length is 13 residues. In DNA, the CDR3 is TGTGCCTGGGCAGGGACCCCAAATCAGCCCCAGCATTTT. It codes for CAWAGTPNQPQHF. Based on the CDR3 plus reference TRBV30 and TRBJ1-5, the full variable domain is SQTIHQWPATLVQPVGSPLSLECTVEGTSNPNLYWYRQAAGRGLQLLFYSVGIGQISSEVPQNLSASRPQDRQFILSSKKLLLSDSGFYLCAWAGTPNQPQHFGDGTRLSIL.

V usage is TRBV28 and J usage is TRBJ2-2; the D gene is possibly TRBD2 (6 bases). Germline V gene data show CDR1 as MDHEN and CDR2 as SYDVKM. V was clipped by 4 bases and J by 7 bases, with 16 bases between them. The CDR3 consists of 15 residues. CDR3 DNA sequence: TGTGCCAGCAGTTACTCGATCGGAGGGGTCGGGGAGCTGTTTTTT. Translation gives CASSYSIGGVGELFF.

The CDR3 DNA reads TGTGCCAGCCGACAGGGGCCCAATCAGCCCCAGCATTTT. Amino acids: CASRQGPNQPQHF. V gene TRBV2 combines with J gene TRBJ1-5; 8 bases line up with TRBD1. The CDR3 runs 13 residues. The germline V gene has CDR1 SNHLY and CDR2 FYNNEI. Trimming took 8 bases from V and 3 from J; bases not matched to a gene: 3.

This CDR3 reads CASSPTRGQPQHF. In DNA, the CDR3 is TGTGCCAGCAGCCCGACACGAGGTCAGCCCCAGCATTTT. The V gene is TRBV7-8, the J gene TRBJ1-5; D not certain. The CDR3 totals 13 residues. Germline V lookup: CDR1 SGHVS, CDR2 FQNEAQ. V lost 5 bases, J lost 6 bases, and 11 bases lay in between.

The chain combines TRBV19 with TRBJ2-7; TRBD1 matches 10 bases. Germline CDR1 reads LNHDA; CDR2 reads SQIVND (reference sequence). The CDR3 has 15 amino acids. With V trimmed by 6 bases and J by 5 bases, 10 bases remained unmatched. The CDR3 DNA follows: TGTGCCAGTAGCCCGTGGGGACAGGGGCTGGACGAGCAGTACTTC. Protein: CASSPWGQGLDEQYF.

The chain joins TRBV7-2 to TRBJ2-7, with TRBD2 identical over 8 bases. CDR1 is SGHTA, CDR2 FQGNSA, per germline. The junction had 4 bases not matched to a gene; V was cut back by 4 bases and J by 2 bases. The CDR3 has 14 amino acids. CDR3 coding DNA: TGTGCCAGCAGCTACGGGACTAGACCCTACGAGCAGTACTTC. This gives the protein CASSYGTRPYEQYF.

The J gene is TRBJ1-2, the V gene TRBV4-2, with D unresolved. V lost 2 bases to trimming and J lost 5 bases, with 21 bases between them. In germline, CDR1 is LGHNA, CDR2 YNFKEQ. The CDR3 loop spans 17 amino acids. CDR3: CASSQISRADLKYGYTF. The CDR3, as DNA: TGTGCCAGCAGCCAAATAAGCCGGGCGGACCTTAAGTATGGCTACACCTTC.

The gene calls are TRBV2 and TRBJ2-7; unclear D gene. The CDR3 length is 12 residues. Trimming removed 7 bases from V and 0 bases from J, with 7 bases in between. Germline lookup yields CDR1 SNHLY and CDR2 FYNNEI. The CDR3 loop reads CASNPGSYEQYF. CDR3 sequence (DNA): TGTGCCAGCAATCCGGGCTCCTACGAGCAGTACTTC. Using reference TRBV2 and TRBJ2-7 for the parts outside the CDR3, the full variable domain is EPEVTQTPSHQVTQMGQEVILRCVPISNHLYFYWYRQILGQKVEFLVSFYNNEISEKSEIFDDQFSVERPDGSNFTLKIRSTKLEDSAMYFCASNPGSYEQYFGPGTRLTVT.

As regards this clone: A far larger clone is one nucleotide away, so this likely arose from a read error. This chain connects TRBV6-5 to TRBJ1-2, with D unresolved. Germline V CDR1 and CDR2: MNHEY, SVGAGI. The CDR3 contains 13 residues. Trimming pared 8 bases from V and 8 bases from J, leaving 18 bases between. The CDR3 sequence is CASQRDSTDGYTF. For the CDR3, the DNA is TGTGCCAGCCAAAGGGATTCTACGGACGGCTACACCTTC.

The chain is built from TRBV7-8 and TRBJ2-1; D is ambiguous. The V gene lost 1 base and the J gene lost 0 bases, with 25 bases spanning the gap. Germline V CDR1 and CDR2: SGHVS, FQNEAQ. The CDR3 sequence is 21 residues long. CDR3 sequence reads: CASSLGIPTISSSSSYNEQFF. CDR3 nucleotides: TGTGCCAGCAGCTTAGGGATACCGACGATATCATCCTCGAGCTCCTACAATGAGCAGTTCTTC.

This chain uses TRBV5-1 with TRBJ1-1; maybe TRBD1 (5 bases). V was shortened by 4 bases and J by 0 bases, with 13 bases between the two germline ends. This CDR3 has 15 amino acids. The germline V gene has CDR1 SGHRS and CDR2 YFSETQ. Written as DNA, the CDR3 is TGCGCCAGCAGCACGGGACTGGGCATGAACACTGAAGCTTTCTTT. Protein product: CASSTGLGMNTEAFF.

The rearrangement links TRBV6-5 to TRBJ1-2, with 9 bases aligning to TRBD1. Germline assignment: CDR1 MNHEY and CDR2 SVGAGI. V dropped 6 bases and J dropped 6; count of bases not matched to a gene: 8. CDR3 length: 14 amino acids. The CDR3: CASRPGQGIDGYTF. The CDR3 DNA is TGTGCCAGCAGACCCGGACAGGGGATTGATGGCTACACCTTC.